These 2 T cell receptor beta chains were sequenced from one sample in a study of blood T cells in healthy people across ages. A second PCR of about 6 to 12 cycles used a sample-barcoded 5' primer and a J-beta primer mix. TCRdb redid the calling of the 5' RACE reads with MiXCR, one entry per CDR3 protein. The sample records 550,000 to 750,000 distinct CDR3 sequences, 20% to 25% being singletons. The sequenced sample consisted of blood. Receptors were obtained from a man in his 70s in good health.

This clonotype was recorded a few times. V is TRBV6-5 and J is TRBJ2-1, with TRBD1 matching 7 bases. Germline V CDR1 and CDR2: MNHEY, SVGAGI. The CDR3 has 12 residues. The J segment lost 8 bases and the V segment lost 6 bases, leaving 4 bases of the junction unmatched. The CDR3 nucleotides read TGTGCCAGCAGCACCGACAGGGATGAGCAGTTCTTC. Its protein is CASSTDRDEQFF.

This clonotype was found a few times. The chain joins TRBV5-1 to TRBJ1-2, with 11 bases that match TRBD1. Germline CDR1 SGHRS, CDR2 YFSETQ. There are 14 residues in the CDR3. With V trimmed by 4 bases and J by 4 bases, 3 bases remained unmatched. CDR3 DNA: TGCGCCAGCAGCACGGGACAGGGGGTCTATGGCTACACCTTC. Protein: CASSTGQGVYGYTF.